Below are 16 T cell receptor beta chains sequenced from a single sample in a study of regulatory T cells in long-lasting Graves disease. Building the TCR beta libraries relied on iRepertoire HTBI primers, and CDR3 regions underwent Arm-PCR. Each CDR3 protein gets one entry after TCRdb re-called the multiplex PCR reads with MiXCR. The sample includes hundreds of thousands of distinct CDR3 sequences, around 20% of them seen just once. Time point reported: persistent/refractory GD, antithyroid drugs over 5 years with positive TRAb. PBMC-extracted RNA yielded the TCR library. Sequenced here: peripheral blood mononuclear cells (PBMCs), sampled when the disease was refractory, from a patient treated with antithyroid drugs. Receptors were obtained from a female donor with Graves disease.

The J gene is TRBJ1-1, the V gene TRBV5-1; a possible D gene is TRBD1 (5 bases). This CDR3 spans 14 amino acids. V lost 4 bases to trimming and J lost 2 bases, with 12 bases between them. Germline CDR1 reads SGHRS; CDR2 reads YFSETQ. The CDR3 protein is CASSIQTVNTEAFF. In nucleotides, the CDR3 is TGCGCCAGCAGCATACAGACAGTTAACACTGAAGCTTTCTTT.

This clonotype was seen repeatedly, ten times or more. The rearrangement joins TRBV6-1 to TRBJ2-2; the match to TRBD2 covers 7 bases. The germline CDR1 and CDR2 sequences are MNHNS and SASEGT. Trimming at V came to 8 bases and at J to 0 bases, leaving 0 bases not matched to a gene. This CDR3 has 13 residues. As DNA, the CDR3 is TGTGCCAGCGGACTAGCGAACACCGGGGAGCTGTTTTTT. Translated, it gives CASGLANTGELFF.

At least ten counts were recorded for this clonotype. The V and J genes are TRBV7-2 and TRBJ2-5; TRBD1 matches 9 bases. The CDR3 is 14 residues long. Germline V gene lookup returns CDR1 SGHTA and CDR2 FQGNSA. Trimming removed 4 bases from V and 5 bases from J; junction bases left unmatched: 5. CDR3 sequence (DNA): TGTGCCAGCAGCTATACAGGGGGCAGGGAGACCCAGTACTTC. It yields the protein CASSYTGGRETQYF.

V gene TRBV6-5 combines with J gene TRBJ2-2; no firm D call. The V and J ends lost 0 bases and 0 bases respectively, with 5 bases between them. The CDR3 contains 15 residues. CDR1 and CDR2 (germline): MNHEY, SVGAGI. Written as DNA, the CDR3 is TGTGCCAGCAGTTACTCGACGACGAACACCGGGGAGCTGTTTTTT. Its protein product is CASSYSTTNTGELFF.

This clonotype showed up just a few times. J is TRBJ1-1 and V is TRBV28; tentative D call: TRBD1 (5 bases). The CDR3 has 14 residues. Trimming stripped 4 bases from V and 5 bases from J, with 14 bases between. The germline CDR1 and CDR2 sequences are MDHEN and SYDVKM. As DNA, the CDR3 is TGTGCCAGCAGTTCGCCCGGGGGACGGACTGAAGCTTTCTTT. It codes for CASSSPGGRTEAFF. Complete variable domain (other parts from reference TRBV28 and TRBJ1-1): DVKVTQSSRYLVKRTGEKVFLECVQDMDHENMFWYRQDPGLGLRLIYFSYDVKMKEKGDIPEGYSVSREKKERFSLILESASTNQTSMYLCASSSPGGRTEAFFGQGTRLTVV.

This chain links TRBV19 with TRBJ1-5; 7 nucleotides agree with TRBD1. The CDR3 length is 17 residues. V lost 7 bases to trimming and J lost 4 bases; unmatched junction nucleotides: 16. Germline-derived CDR1 and CDR2 are LNHDA and SQIVND (reference sequence). The chain's CDR3 is CASNSPDTGAKNQPQHF. In DNA, the CDR3 is TGTGCCAGTAATTCCCCGGATACAGGGGCCAAGAATCAGCCCCAGCATTTT.

This clonotype was found many times. The chain uses TRBV28 and TRBJ2-2; possible D gene TRBD1, 5 bases. This CDR3 comprises 13 residues. Deletions cut 5 bases from V and 7 bases from J, with 11 bases between. The V gene's germline CDR1 is MDHEN and CDR2 SYDVKM. CDR3 DNA: TGTGCCAGCAGTGTAAGGGGAATCGGGGAGCTGTTTTTT. This translates into CASSVRGIGELFF.

This clonotype occurred a few times. A read error may produce the germline difference seen at one junction end. The rearrangement links TRBV19 to TRBJ2-6, with no clear D. Germline CDR1 and CDR2: LNHDA and SQIVND (reference sequence). The CDR3 extends over 14 amino acids. The CDR3, as DNA: TGTGCCAGCAGTACCAGCTCTGGGGCCAACGTCCTGACTTTC. It encodes CASSTSSGANVLTF.

There are many counts of this clonotype. V is TRBV28 and J is TRBJ1-5; 10 bases are a match to TRBD1. After removal of 6 bases from V and 7 bases from J, the junction contained 9 bases not matched to a gene. The length of the CDR3 is 15 residues. CDR1 MDHEN and CDR2 SYDVKM come from the germline V gene. CDR3 sequence: CASRWDRGLWQPQHF. The CDR3 region has the DNA TGTGCCAGCAGGTGGGACAGGGGTTTATGGCAGCCCCAGCATTTT. Based on the CDR3 plus reference TRBV28 and TRBJ1-5, the full variable domain is DVKVTQSSRYLVKRTGEKVFLECVQDMDHENMFWYRQDPGLGLRLIYFSYDVKMKEKGDIPEGYSVSREKKERFSLILESASTNQTSMYLCASRWDRGLWQPQHFGDGTRLSIL.

This clonotype was detected a few times. This may arise from a read error, as a much more abundant clone is one base away. This chain uses TRBV28 with TRBJ1-1; D is uncertain. This CDR3 is 16 amino acids long. The ends were cut back, 1 base at V and 1 base at J, with 13 bases in the middle. Germline V gene sequence: CDR1 MDHEN, CDR2 SYDVKM. CDR3 amino acids: CASSLLAAEQNTEAFF. In DNA form, the CDR3 reads TGTGCCAGCAGTTTATTAGCGGCAGAACAGAACACTGAAGCTTTCTTT.

This clonotype has only a few counts. CDR3 DNA sequence: TGTGCCAGCAGCTCCAGGGGTACCTCTTACTCCTACGAGCAGTACTTC. It specifies CASSSRGTSYSYEQYF. The chain links TRBV7-9 to TRBJ2-7; D perhaps matches TRBD1 (6 bases). In germline, CDR1 is SEHNR, CDR2 FQNEAQ (reference sequence). The CDR3 totals 16 residues. Trimming stripped 4 bases from V and 0 bases from J, with 16 bases between.

This clonotype was counted at least ten times. This chain links TRBV11-1 with TRBJ2-3; 7 nucleotides match TRBD2. The CDR3 has 16 amino acids. CDR1 is SGHAT and CDR2 is FQDESV in the germline V gene (reference sequence). V lost 3 bases to trimming and J lost 5 bases; unmatched junction nucleotides: 11. CDR3 loop: CASSFGPAGAVDTQYF. The DNA for the CDR3 is TGTGCCAGCAGCTTTGGTCCGGCGGGAGCGGTAGATACGCAGTATTTT.

The V and J genes are TRBV9 and TRBJ1-2; 8 nucleotides line up with TRBD1. The germline V gene encodes CDR1 SGDLS and CDR2 YYNGEE. Trimming cost V 0 bases and J 3 bases; bases outside gene matches: 7. The CDR3 has 16 residues. CDR3: CASSVGTGKFHYGYTF. CDR3 coding DNA: TGTGCCAGCAGCGTAGGGACAGGGAAATTTCACTATGGCTACACCTTC.

This clonotype occurred many times. The chain joins TRBV7-2 to TRBJ2-7, with 9 nucleotides matching TRBD1. Germline V CDR1 and CDR2: SGHTA, FQGNSA. This CDR3 region has 15 residues. Trimming took 5 bases from V and 6 from J; bases not matched to a gene: 11. The CDR3 DNA reads TGTGCCAGCAGCCTCGGCGGCCCGGGACAGGGCGAGCAGTACTTC. Amino acid sequence: CASSLGGPGQGEQYF.

This clonotype was counted at least ten times. The chain links TRBV30 to TRBJ1-1; 7 nucleotides match TRBD1. J was trimmed by 5 bases and V by 4 bases; bases with no gene match: 7. CDR1 is GTSNPN, CDR2 SVGIG, per germline (reference sequence). The CDR3 is made up of 13 amino acids. CDR3 sequence: CAWKQGGRTEAFF. For the CDR3, the DNA is TGTGCCTGGAAGCAGGGGGGGAGGACTGAAGCTTTCTTT. The full variable domain, in which reference TRBV30 and TRBJ1-1 provide the parts outside the CDR3, is SQTIHQWPATLVQPVGSPLSLECTVEGTSNPNLYWYRQAAGRGLQLLFYSVGIGQISSEVPQNLSASRPQDRQFILSSKKLLLSDSGFYLCAWKQGGRTEAFFGQGTRLTVV.

The rearrangement uses TRBV7-2 and TRBJ2-7; perhaps TRBD1 as D (6 bases). The V and J ends lost 3 bases and 0 bases respectively, with 18 bases between them. CDR1 is SGHTA and CDR2 is FQGNSA in the germline V gene. This CDR3 region has 17 residues. DNA of the CDR3: TGTGCCAGCAGCTTCCGGACAAGACAGGAATACTCCTACGAGCAGTACTTC. Protein product: CASSFRTRQEYSYEQYF.